Each of the 7 T cell receptor beta chains below was sequenced from the same sample in a study of blood T cell repertoires in COVID-19. Produced via immunoSEQ multiplex PCR; TCRdb's table is partial and in-frame only. This sample yields 55,000 to 70,000 clones, of which 78% are seen a single time; approximately 4.9% belongs to the top ten. The sequencing input was peripheral blood. The receptors here all came from a human donor in a cohort sampled during active COVID-19.

The V call is TRBV9, the J call TRBJ1-6, with 7 bases lining up with TRBD1. The CDR3 covers 16 residues. The J segment lost 3 bases and the V segment lost 5 bases, leaving 8 bases of the junction unmatched. Germline assignment: CDR1 SGDLS and CDR2 YYNGEE. The CDR3, as DNA: TGTGCCAGCAGTACCTCGGGACAGTTCTATAATTCACCCCTCCACTTT. Translation gives CASSTSGQFYNSPLHF.

The CDR3 DNA sequence: TGTGCCAGTAGGCAGGGTCTTAGGGATACGCAGTATTTT. Translation gives CASRQGLRDTQYF. V and J are TRBV19 and TRBJ2-3, with a possible D match to TRBD1 (5 bases). V lost 6 bases and J 6 bases, leaving 13 bases between the germline ends. Germline V gene sequence: CDR1 LNHDA, CDR2 SQIVND (reference sequence). CDR3 length: 13 amino acids.

The chain is built from TRBV6-1 and TRBJ1-2, with D possibly matching TRBD1 (5 bases). Germline V lookup: CDR1 MNHNS, CDR2 SASEGT. The V end lost 0 bases, the J end lost 14 bases, and 16 bases lay between the germline ends. CDR3 size: 13 residues. The CDR3 region has the DNA TGTGCCAGCAGTGAAGCGCTTCAGGGCAGGAAGACCTTC. Amino acids: CASSEALQGRKTF.

The J gene is TRBJ1-2, the V gene TRBV2; TRBD1 matches 7 bases. Germline V CDR1 and CDR2: SNHLY, FYNNEI. This CDR3 spans 13 amino acids. The V gene end was trimmed by 8 bases and the J gene end by 2 bases; junction bases not matched to a gene: 5. This CDR3 is CASAGQENYGYTF. CDR3 nucleotides: TGTGCCAGCGCCGGACAGGAGAACTATGGCTACACCTTC. The variable domain in full, completed from reference TRBV2 and TRBJ1-2, reads EPEVTQTPSHQVTQMGQEVILRCVPISNHLYFYWYRQILGQKVEFLVSFYNNEISEKSEIFDDQFSVERPDGSNFTLKIRSTKLEDSAMYFCASAGQENYGYTFGSGTRLTVV.

The chain has TRBV19 and TRBJ2-7; 7 bases match TRBD1. This CDR3 spans 13 amino acids. Per the germline V gene, CDR1 is LNHDA and CDR2 is SQIVND (reference sequence). Losses at the gene ends were 6 bases for V and 6 bases for J; bases not matched to a gene: 8. In DNA, the CDR3 is TGTGCCAGTAGCCTCCGACAGGGTGGCGAGCAGTACTTC. It translates to CASSLRQGGEQYF.

V gene TRBV4-1 combines with J gene TRBJ1-2, with D hard to call. V lost 1 base, J lost 5 bases, and 5 bases lay in between. Germline CDR1 MGHRA, CDR2 YSYEKL. This CDR3 contains 12 residues. CDR3: CASSQAGYGYTF. The CDR3 DNA reads TGCGCCAGCAGCCAAGCCGGGTATGGCTACACCTTC.

CDR3 protein: CASRSGVPLHF. CDR3 nucleotides: TGTGCCAGCAGATCGGGGGTCCCCCTCCACTTT. The V gene is TRBV28, the J gene TRBJ1-6; tentatively, D is TRBD1 (5 bases). This CDR3 spans 11 amino acids. Trimming removed 6 bases at V and 13 bases at J, with 10 bases between. Germline CDR1 reads MDHEN; CDR2 reads SYDVKM.